This T cell receptor (beta chain) was obtained from a study of blood T cells in healthy people across ages. Study conclusions and caveats: Per million T cells, TCR beta diversity dropped roughly linearly as age increased.

V was pared by 6 bases and J by 1 base, with 15 bases between. This CDR3 spans 15 amino acids. This clonotype has just a few counts. No antigen is known for it. Using a J-beta primer mix together with a sample-barcoded 5' primer, a second PCR was run for roughly 6 to 12 cycles. A tag from a template-switch adaptor with 12 random nucleotides marked each cDNA molecule. CDR3-containing paired-end reads numbered at least 2.5 million in each sample. TCRdb reanalysed the 5' RACE reads using MiXCR and keeps one entry per CDR3 protein. The sample carries some 1,800,000 distinct CDR3 sequences, about two fifths recorded once.

Sequenced sample: blood. J is TRBJ1-1 and V is TRBV12-3 or TRBV12-4; perhaps TRBD1 as D (6 bases). The origin of this receptor is a human donor in good health. For the CDR3, the DNA is TGTGCCAGCAGCTACGACACGACAGGGAACACTGAAGCTTTCTTT. This gives the protein CASSYDTTGNTEAFF.